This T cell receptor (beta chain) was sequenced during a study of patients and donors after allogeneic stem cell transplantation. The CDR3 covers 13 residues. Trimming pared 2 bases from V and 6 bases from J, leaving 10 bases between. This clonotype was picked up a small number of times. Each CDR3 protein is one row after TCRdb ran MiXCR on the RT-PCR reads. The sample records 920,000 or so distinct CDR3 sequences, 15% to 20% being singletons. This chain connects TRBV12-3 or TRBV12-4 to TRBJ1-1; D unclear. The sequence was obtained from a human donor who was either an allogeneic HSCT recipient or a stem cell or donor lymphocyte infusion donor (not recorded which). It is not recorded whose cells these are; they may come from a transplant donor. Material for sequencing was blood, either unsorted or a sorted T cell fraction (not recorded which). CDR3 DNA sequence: TGTGCCAGCAGTTTACCACCCCCTCCTGAAGCTTTCTTT. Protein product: CASSLPPPPEAFF.